Following are 21 T cell receptor beta chains from one sample sequenced in a study of cytomegalovirus exposure and HLA in healthy donors. Both 60 Vbeta primers and 13 Jbeta primers went into the PCR. Profiling relied on immunoSEQ multiplex PCR, and the TCRdb table lists in-frame clones only, not all of them. The sample includes approximately 150,000 clones, 75% to 80% of them seen just once. Sequencing was done on a sample of PBMCs. All receptors derive from a woman aged 18-30 years in good health and CMV-seropositive.

V gene TRBV7-9 combines with J gene TRBJ1-1; TRBD1 is a possible D gene (5 bases). There are 13 residues in the CDR3. Germline CDR1 reads SEHNR; CDR2 reads FQNEAQ (reference sequence). V lost 1 base and J 5 bases, leaving 8 bases between the germline ends. The CDR3 nucleotides are TGTGCCAGCAGCTTAGTCAGGGAAACTGAAGCTTTCTTT. This sequence encodes CASSLVRETEAFF.

The chain carries TRBV13 and TRBJ2-3; D is tentatively TRBD1 or TRBD2 (5 bases each). Germline CDR1 and CDR2: PRHDT and FYEKMQ (reference sequence). The CDR3 is 16 amino acids. Trimming removed 5 bases at V and 11 bases at J, with 26 bases between. CDR3 bases: TGTGCCAGCAGCCTAGAGGGTCTTGGGGCAGCCATCGGGCAGTATTTT. It yields the protein CASSLEGLGAAIGQYF.

The rearrangement uses TRBV6-1 and TRBJ2-7; perhaps TRBD2 as D (6 bases). CDR1 and CDR2 (germline): MNHNS, SASEGT. V was clipped by 3 bases and J by 7 bases, with 16 bases between them. The CDR3 consists of 14 residues. CDR3 region: CASSDRAERVEQYF. The CDR3 DNA is TGTGCCAGCAGTGACAGAGCGGAGCGGGTAGAGCAGTACTTC.

The chain joins TRBV28 to TRBJ2-5; 9 nucleotides agree with TRBD1. This CDR3 has 12 residues. Germline V lookup: CDR1 MDHEN, CDR2 SYDVKM. V shed 6 bases and J 11 bases; nucleotides not matched to a gene: 7. CDR3 in amino acids: CASRPGTGTQYF. Here the CDR3 DNA reads TGTGCCAGCAGGCCCGGGACAGGGACTCAGTACTTC.

The count of this clone is one. This rearrangement joins TRBV7-6 to TRBJ2-3, with TRBD1 identical over 8 bases. The CDR3 covers 14 residues. Trimming took 5 bases from V and 4 from J; bases not matched to a gene: 5. Germline V gene lookup returns CDR1 SGHVS and CDR2 FNYEAQ. CDR3 coding DNA: TGTGCCAGCAGCCCTGCGACAGGGGCAGATACGCAGTATTTT. It translates to CASSPATGADTQYF.

The chain joins TRBV28 to TRBJ1-2, with 7 positions matching TRBD1. CDR3 length: 14 amino acids. CDR1 is MDHEN and CDR2 is SYDVKM in the germline V gene. V lost 5 bases and J lost 5; bases outside the gene matches: 8. The CDR3 spells CASSPQGVGYGYTF. The CDR3 DNA reads TGTGCCAGCAGTCCTCAGGGGGTTGGGTATGGCTACACCTTC.

Note on this clone: In the same sample, other DNA sequences code for this CDR3. V gene TRBV6-6 combines with J gene TRBJ1-2, with 9 bases identical to TRBD1. This CDR3 comprises 14 residues. The V gene end was trimmed by 5 bases and the J gene end by 8 bases; junction bases not matched to a gene: 9. CDR1 and CDR2 from the germline V gene are MNHNY and SVGAGI (reference sequence). CDR3 sequence reads: CASSQDRGRWGYTF. The DNA for the CDR3 is TGTGCCAGCAGTCAGGACAGGGGACGGTGGGGCTACACCTTC.

A few counts support this clone. This chain joins TRBV6-1 and TRBJ2-7; 10 nucleotides match TRBD1. CDR1 and CDR2 (germline): MNHNS, SASEGT. V was pared by 5 bases and J by 7 bases, with 8 bases of the junction left unmatched. This CDR3 comprises 14 residues. The CDR3 reads CASSTGTGEREQYF. CDR3 nucleotide sequence: TGTGCCAGCAGTACCGGGACAGGGGAACGAGAGCAGTACTTC.

This clone was seen a single time. This rearrangement joins TRBV2 to TRBJ2-7, with D perhaps TRBD1 (9 bases). The germline V and J ends were trimmed by 6 bases and 3 bases, with 24 bases remaining between them. In germline, CDR1 is SNHLY, CDR2 FYNNEI. This CDR3 is 17 amino acids long. DNA for the CDR3: TGTGCCAGCAGCGGCGGGGGGACGGACAGGGGAGTCTACGAGCAGTACTTC. It translates to CASSGGGTDRGVYEQYF.

This chain joins TRBV4-1 and TRBJ1-4, with 7 bases fitting TRBD1. Germline loops: CDR1 MGHRA, CDR2 YSYEKL. V trimming: 0 bases; J trimming: 5 bases; junction bases outside the gene matches: 6. This CDR3 contains 16 residues. The CDR3 reads CASSQEGGGINEKLFF. As DNA, the CDR3 is TGCGCCAGCAGCCAAGAAGGGGGCGGAATAAATGAAAAACTGTTTTTT.

This clone occurred once. V usage is TRBV10-2 and J usage is TRBJ2-3; maybe TRBD1 (6 bases). The CDR3 contains 14 residues. The ends were cut back, 9 bases at V and 0 bases at J, with 13 bases in the middle. In germline, CDR1 is WSHSY, CDR2 SAAADI. CDR3 DNA sequence: TGCGCCAGTCAATACGGACAGAGCACAGATACGCAGTATTTT. This translates into CASQYGQSTDTQYF.

The table lists this clone with a count of one. The genes are TRBV9 and TRBJ2-7; D might be TRBD1 (6 bases). Trimming pared 2 bases from V and 0 bases from J, leaving 9 bases between. The CDR3 is 14 residues long. CDR1 and CDR2 (germline): SGDLS, YYNGEE. CDR3: CASSVSGVSYEQYF. The CDR3 coding sequence is TGTGCCAGCAGCGTTTCAGGGGTCTCCTACGAGCAGTACTTC. The variable domain in full, with the rest retrieved from reference TRBV9 and TRBJ2-7, is DSGVTQTPKHLITATGQRVTLRCSPRSGDLSVYWYQQSLDQGLQFLIQYYNGEERAKGNILERFSAQQFPDLHSELNLSSLELGDSALYFCASSVSGVSYEQYFGPGTRLTVT.

The CDR3 sequence: CASSSDRAGGGYTF. Written as DNA, the CDR3 is TGTGCCAGCAGCTCGGACAGAGCCGGCGGGGGCTACACCTTC. The rearrangement uses TRBV11-2 and TRBJ1-2; D may be TRBD1 (6 bases). V gave up 4 bases and J gave up 8 bases, with 17 bases separating them. CDR3 length: 14 residues. Per the germline V gene, CDR1 is SGHAT and CDR2 is FQNNGV.

This clone was picked up a small number of times. The chain joins TRBV18 to TRBJ2-7; a weak D match, TRBD1 (6 bases). The CDR3 totals 15 residues. The germline V gene encodes CDR1 KGHSH and CDR2 LQKENI. The V end was cut by 1 base, the J end by 1 base, with 11 bases between. This CDR3 reads CASSPRPQGSYEQYF. CDR3 coding DNA: TGTGCCAGCTCACCACGGCCCCAGGGGTCCTACGAGCAGTACTTC.

This chain connects TRBV5-1 to TRBJ1-4; TRBD1 might be the D (6 bases). The V end was cut by 1 base, the J end by 5 bases, with 12 bases between. This CDR3 spans 15 amino acids. CDR1 is SGHRS and CDR2 is YFSETQ in the germline V gene. CDR3 amino acids: CASSLRGGLNEKLFF. DNA for the CDR3: TGCGCCAGCAGCTTGCGGGGGGGCCTGAATGAAAAACTGTTTTTT.

The V and J genes are TRBV7-2 and TRBJ2-1; 10 positions agree with TRBD2. Germline V gene data show CDR1 as SGHTA and CDR2 as FQGNSA. The CDR3 has 15 residues. Trimming at V came to 6 bases and at J to 7 bases, leaving 9 bases not matched to a gene. The DNA of the CDR3 is TGTGCCAGCAGGAACAGCGGGGGGGCCGTGAATGAGCAGTTCTTC. Translated, it gives CASRNSGGAVNEQFF.

This rearrangement joins TRBV4-1 to TRBJ2-7; the match to TRBD2 covers 7 bases. V lost 0 bases and J lost 3; bases outside the gene matches: 2. This CDR3 region has 14 residues. Germline CDR1 MGHRA, CDR2 YSYEKL. CDR3: CASSQDSSGYEQYF. The DNA for the CDR3 is TGCGCCAGCAGCCAAGATTCTAGCGGCTACGAGCAGTACTTC.

The chain uses TRBV7-9 and TRBJ2-5, with D perhaps matching TRBD2 (5 bases). Germline CDR1 reads SEHNR; CDR2 reads FQNEAQ (reference sequence). The CDR3 covers 14 residues. V lost 2 bases and J lost 0, with 7 bases in between. CDR3 residues: CASSLRGNQETQYF. The DNA for the CDR3 is TGTGCCAGCAGCTTAAGAGGGAACCAAGAGACCCAGTACTTC.

The chain couples TRBV18 to TRBJ2-7; 10 bases match TRBD2. The CDR3 has 17 amino acids. The germline V gene encodes CDR1 KGHSH and CDR2 LQKENI. V was pared by 2 bases and J by 0 bases, with 7 bases of the junction left unmatched. The CDR3 is CASSPRASGGLSYEQYF. CDR3 nucleotide sequence: TGTGCCAGCTCACCAAGGGCTAGCGGGGGTCTCTCCTACGAGCAGTACTTC.

The chain has TRBV7-6 and TRBJ1-1; D possibly corresponds to TRBD1 (5 bases). The germline V gene has CDR1 SGHVS and CDR2 FNYEAQ. This CDR3 has 14 residues. Trimming cost V 3 bases and J 7 bases, with 15 bases left between them. CDR3 protein: CASSFPGSTREAFF. For the CDR3, the DNA is TGTGCCAGCAGCTTTCCAGGGTCCACCCGTGAAGCTTTCTTT. Together with reference TRBV7-6 and TRBJ1-1, the CDR3 gives the full variable domain: GAGVSQSPRYKVTKRGQDVALRCDPISGHVSLYWYRQALGQGPEFLTYFNYEAQQDKSGLPNDRFSAERPEGSISTLTIQRTEQRDSAMYRCASSFPGSTREAFFGQGTRLTVV.

J is TRBJ2-2 and V is TRBV19; D is perhaps TRBD1 (6 bases). Germline V gives CDR1 LNHDA, CDR2 SQIVND (reference sequence). The ends were cut back, 8 bases at V and 0 bases at J, with 10 bases in the middle. The CDR3 has 14 residues. In DNA form, the CDR3 reads TGTGCCAGTCGGACAGATACGAACACCGGGGAGCTGTTTTTT. Residues: CASRTDTNTGELFF.